The rows below give T cell receptor beta chains drawn from one sample of a study of naive and memory T cell subsets. MiXCR was run by TCRdb on the 5' RACE reads, yielding one entry per CDR3 protein. The sample includes roughly 56,000 distinct CDR3 sequences, approximately 7.2% of them seen just once. These receptor sequences come from a male donor in good health. CDR3s include the opening cysteine and the closing phenylalanine or tryptophan. The D gene is left open where the match is weak. Clone sizes are given selectively: once, few, many, or a class where the clone is expanded.

J,size,V,D,CDR3,DNA
TRBJ1-1,many,TRBV6-1,TRBD1,CASSRTGGTEAFF,TGTGCCAGCAGTCGAACAGGGGGAACTGAAGCTTTCTTT
TRBJ2-5,many,TRBV2,NA,CASSEVDGQETQYF,TGTGCCAGCAGTGAAGTGGATGGCCAAGAGACCCAGTACTTC
TRBJ2-3,NA,TRBV19,TRBD2,CATLGGSGSWSTDTQYF,TGTGCCACTCTGGGGGGTAGCGGGAGTTGGAGCACAGATACGCAGTATTTT
TRBJ2-1,few,TRBV6-2/TRBV6-3,NA,CASSTSEQIYNEQFF,TGTGCCAGCAGTACCTCGGAACAGATCTACAATGAGCAGTTCTTC
TRBJ1-5,NA,TRBV4-2,NA,CASSQDIVGGRSNQPQHF,TGTGCCAGCAGCCAAGATATTGTTGGGGGGAGAAGCAATCAGCCCCAGCATTTT
TRBJ2-2,many,TRBV5-1,NA,CASSLVNAGELFF,TGCGCCAGCAGCTTGGTTAACGCCGGGGAGCTGTTTTTT
TRBJ2-6,many,TRBV9,TRBD2,CASSPLGGPGANVLTF,TGTGCCAGCAGCCCTCTGGGAGGGCCTGGGGCCAACGTCCTGACTTTC
TRBJ2-1,few,TRBV5-1,TRBD2,CASSGLEDEQFF,TGCGCCAGCAGCGGACTAGAGGATGAGCAGTTCTTC
TRBJ2-3,many,TRBV6-1,NA,CASSPDRTSTDTQYF,TGTGCCAGCAGTCCGGACAGAACTAGCACAGATACGCAGTATTTT
TRBJ2-2,NA,TRBV5-6,NA,CASSFRELLNTGELFF,TGTGCCAGCAGCTTCAGGGAGCTCCTCAACACCGGGGAGCTGTTTTTT
TRBJ2-2,NA,TRBV6-1,NA,CASSPRQTNTGELFF,TGTGCCAGCAGTCCAAGACAGACGAACACCGGGGAGCTGTTTTTT
TRBJ2-1,NA,TRBV6-5,NA,CASSHQDSYNEQFF,TGTGCCAGCAGTCACCAGGACAGCTACAATGAGCAGTTCTTC
TRBJ1-2,many,TRBV7-2,TRBD1,CASSTDRGPNSHGYTF,TGTGCCAGCAGCACGGACAGGGGGCCAAATTCTCATGGCTACACCTTC
TRBJ2-5,few,TRBV19,NA,CASSIATGQETQYF,TGTGCCAGTAGTATTGCGACAGGTCAAGAGACCCAGTACTTC
TRBJ2-3,many,TRBV7-9,NA,CASSPRTDYPTDTQYF,TGTGCCAGCAGCCCACGGACAGACTACCCCACAGATACGCAGTATTTT
TRBJ2-3,few,TRBV19,NA,CAIQGQGITSLCTDTQYF,TGTGCCATTCAAGGGCAGGGGATTACATCTCTTTGCACAGATACGCAGTATTTT
TRBJ2-7,NA,TRBV4-1,NA,CASSQEQGYEQYF,TGCGCCAGCAGCCAAGAGCAGGGATACGAGCAGTACTTC
TRBJ1-5,few,TRBV19,NA,CASSLSPRDIPLRQPQHF,TGTGCCAGTAGTCTATCACCCCGGGACATCCCCCTGCGGCAGCCCCAGCATTTT
TRBJ1-6,few,TRBV20-1,NA,CSAPSYNSPLHF,TGCAGTGCTCCCTCCTATAATTCACCCCTCCACTTT
TRBJ2-1,NA,TRBV11-2,TRBD2,CASSLVLAGFNEQFF,TGTGCCAGCAGCTTAGTGCTAGCGGGGTTCAATGAGCAGTTCTTC
TRBJ2-7,few,TRBV27,TRBD1,CASRLQGANPDEQYF,TGTGCCAGCAGGCTACAGGGGGCGAATCCCGACGAGCAGTACTTC